The 31 T cell receptor beta chains in this list originate from one sample, sequenced in a study of OX40 agonist ivuxolimab in advanced cancers. Sequencing was performed with immunoSEQ multiplex PCR; in TCRdb, only in-frame clones are kept and a portion is missing. The table has tens of thousands of clones, about 91% seen once. Sequenced material: CD4+ or CD8+ T cells sorted from blood, taken in a trial of the OX40 agonist ivuxolimab. Receptor source: an adult with an advanced solid tumor such as melanoma, head and neck, liver or kidney cancer.

V and J are TRBV7-8 and TRBJ2-2, with 8 bases fitting TRBD1. CDR3 size: 15 residues. Germline V gives CDR1 SGHVS, CDR2 FQNEAQ. With V trimmed by 5 bases and J by 4 bases, 6 bases remained unmatched. CDR3 DNA: TGTGCCAGCAGCCCGCAGGGGGCGTCCACCGGGGAGCTGTTTTTT. This gives the protein CASSPQGASTGELFF. Together with reference TRBV7-8 and TRBJ2-2, the CDR3 gives the full variable domain: GAGVSQSPRYKVAKRGQDVALRCDPISGHVSLFWYQQALGQGPEFLTYFQNEAQLDKSGLPSDRFFAERPEGSVSTLKIQRTQQEDSAVYLCASSPQGASTGELFFGEGSRLTVL.

CDR3 sequence (DNA): TGCGCCAGCAGCCAAGTTCGCGGCTACGAGCAGTACTTC. Protein: CASSQVRGYEQYF. The chain has TRBV4-1 and TRBJ2-7; D unclear. The V gene's germline CDR1 is MGHRA and CDR2 YSYEKL. Deletions cut 1 base from V and 3 bases from J, with 7 bases between. The CDR3 runs to 13 residues.

The V and J genes are TRBV10-3 and TRBJ2-1; 9 nucleotides align to TRBD2. CDR1 ENHRY and CDR2 SYGVKD come from the germline V gene. The CDR3 has 14 amino acids. Trimming removed 10 bases from V and 0 bases from J; junction bases left unmatched: 4. DNA for the CDR3: TGTGCCACCGGGACTAGCCCCTCCTACAATGAGCAGTTCTTC. The encoded protein is CATGTSPSYNEQFF.

CDR3 DNA: TGTGCCAGCAGCCGTCAAGGGGACTCCTACGAGCAGTACTTC. It encodes CASSRQGDSYEQYF. The chain recombines TRBV9 with TRBJ2-7, with D perhaps TRBD1 (5 bases). The germline V and J ends were trimmed by 4 bases and 0 bases, with 11 bases remaining between them. This CDR3 region has 14 residues. Germline CDR1 SGDLS, CDR2 YYNGEE.

This clone was counted once. The chain combines TRBV4-1 with TRBJ2-7; D is possibly TRBD2 (6 bases). From germline, CDR1 is MGHRA and CDR2 YSYEKL. This CDR3 spans 15 amino acids. V was cut by 4 bases and J by 0 bases, with 13 bases left in between. CDR3 in DNA: TGCGCCAGCAGCCCCAGAGTAGCGGACTCCTACGAGCAGTACTTC. Translation: CASSPRVADSYEQYF.

CDR3 protein: CASSLGQGATEAFF. CDR3 bases: TGCGCCAGCAGCTTAGGTCAGGGGGCCACTGAAGCTTTCTTT. The chain is built from TRBV5-1 and TRBJ1-1; 8 bases line up with TRBD1. This CDR3 spans 14 amino acids. From germline, CDR1 is SGHRS and CDR2 YFSETQ. V gave up 2 bases and J gave up 4 bases; unmatched junction bases: 4.

The rearrangement links TRBV5-4 to TRBJ1-2, with D possibly matching TRBD1 (6 bases). Germline values: CDR1 SGHNT, CDR2 YYREEE (reference sequence). The CDR3 has 12 amino acids. Trimming pared 4 bases from V and 7 bases from J, leaving 11 bases between. The CDR3 protein is CASSVTGLGYTF. CDR3 nucleotides: TGTGCCAGCAGCGTTACAGGGCTTGGCTACACCTTC.

This rearrangement joins TRBV29-1 to TRBJ2-3; a weak D match, TRBD2 (6 bases). The V end was cut by 4 bases, the J end by 1 base, with 15 bases between. CDR1 is SQVTM and CDR2 is ANQGSEA in the germline V gene. The CDR3 covers 15 residues. In nucleotides, the CDR3 is TGCAGCGTTGGTCTTCCTAGCGACGGCACAGATACGCAGTATTTT. This encodes CSVGLPSDGTDTQYF.

This clone was counted between two and nine times. This chain uses TRBV7-9 with TRBJ2-7; D assignment may be TRBD1 or TRBD2 (6 bases each). CDR3 length: 13 residues. Trimming took 4 bases from V and 2 from J, leaving 9 bases between them. Germline V gene lookup returns CDR1 SEHNR and CDR2 FQNEAQ (reference sequence). CDR3 residues: CASSSRGPYEQYF. DNA for the CDR3: TGTGCCAGCAGCTCCCGGGGGCCCTACGAGCAGTACTTC.

The rearrangement uses TRBV5-1 and TRBJ2-1, with 7 bases aligning to TRBD1. J lost 5 bases, V lost 2 bases, and 1 base had no gene match. The CDR3 loop spans 13 amino acids. Germline loops: CDR1 SGHRS, CDR2 YFSETQ. The CDR3, as DNA: TGCGCCAGCAGCTTAGGGGGCGACAATGAGCAGTTCTTC. This translates into CASSLGGDNEQFF.

CDR3 in amino acids: CASREPGRVVNTEAFF. The CDR3 DNA sequence: TGTGCCAGTAGGGAACCTGGACGGGTAGTGAACACTGAAGCTTTCTTT. V gene TRBV19 combines with J gene TRBJ1-1; D call uncertain. This CDR3 contains 16 residues. Germline CDR1 is LNHDA and CDR2 is SQIVND (reference sequence). The germline V and J ends were trimmed by 6 bases and 0 bases, with 17 bases remaining between them.

The chain is built from TRBV7-9 and TRBJ2-2, with D maybe TRBD1 (5 bases). This CDR3 has 18 amino acids. CDR1 is SEHNR and CDR2 is FQNEAQ in the germline V gene (reference sequence). V lost 2 bases and J 0 bases, leaving 16 bases between the germline ends. Here the CDR3 DNA reads TGTGCCAGCAGCTTACAGGGTAGCTCAGACTCGAACACCGGGGAGCTGTTTTTT. The encoded protein is CASSLQGSSDSNTGELFF.

J is TRBJ1-2 and V is TRBV28; perhaps TRBD1 as D (6 bases). Trimming took 1 base from V and 5 from J, leaving 8 bases between them. This CDR3 spans 13 amino acids. CDR1 is MDHEN and CDR2 is SYDVKM in the germline V gene. CDR3 protein: CASSLSTGYGYTF. The CDR3 bases are TGTGCCAGCAGTTTATCAACAGGGTATGGCTACACCTTC.

This chain uses TRBV15 with TRBJ2-5; the D is unclear. CDR3 length: 14 residues. V was shortened by 0 bases and J by 3 bases, with 8 bases between the two germline ends. Germline V lookup: CDR1 LNHNV, CDR2 YYDKDF (reference sequence). CDR3 sequence reads: CATSRDRAEETQYF. CDR3 nucleotide sequence: TGTGCCACCAGCAGAGATAGGGCAGAAGAGACCCAGTACTTC. The whole variable domain, remainder taken from reference TRBV15 and TRBJ2-5, is DAMVIQNPRYQVTQFGKPVTLSCSQTLNHNVMYWYQQKSSQAPKLLFHYYDKDFNNEADTPDNFQSRRPNTSFCFLDIRSPGLGDTAMYLCATSRDRAEETQYFGPGTRLLVL.

The chain links TRBV7-8 to TRBJ2-7; D not certain. V dropped 5 bases and J dropped 5 bases, with 7 bases sitting between them. Germline assignment: CDR1 SGHVS and CDR2 FQNEAQ. CDR3 size: 11 residues. The CDR3 reads CASSPAHEQYF. The CDR3 region has the DNA TGTGCCAGCAGCCCCGCCCACGAGCAGTACTTC.

The rearrangement links TRBV7-8 to TRBJ2-7; no clear D. The CDR3 runs 18 residues. CDR1 is SGHVS, CDR2 FQNEAQ, per germline. V lost 5 bases, J lost 4 bases, and 27 bases lay in between. CDR3 in DNA: TGTGCCAGCAGCCTATATAGAAACACCAACCAGCCTTTATACGAGCAGTACTTC. Translated, it gives CASSLYRNTNQPLYEQYF.

This rearrangement joins TRBV2 to TRBJ2-7; 13 nucleotides align to TRBD2. V lost 6 bases to trimming and J lost 6 bases; unmatched junction nucleotides: 8. CDR3 length equals 15 residues. Germline CDR1 reads SNHLY; CDR2 reads FYNNEI. CDR3 sequence (DNA): TGTGCCAGCAGGACAGGACTAGCGGGAGTTGCCGAGCAGTACTTC. Translation gives CASRTGLAGVAEQYF. The full variable domain, in which reference TRBV2 and TRBJ2-7 provide the parts outside the CDR3, is EPEVTQTPSHQVTQMGQEVILRCVPISNHLYFYWYRQILGQKVEFLVSFYNNEISEKSEIFDDQFSVERPDGSNFTLKIRSTKLEDSAMYFCASRTGLAGVAEQYFGPGTRLTVT.

A single count supports this clone. The chain joins TRBV30 to TRBJ2-2, with 8 nucleotides matching TRBD2. V shed 0 bases and J 5 bases; nucleotides not matched to a gene: 5. This CDR3 region has 15 residues. CDR1 and CDR2 (germline): GTSNPN, SVGIG (reference sequence). CDR3 in DNA: TGTGCCTGGAGTGTAGGGACTAGAAGAACCGGGGAGCTGTTTTTT. Translated, it gives CAWSVGTRRTGELFF.

The CDR3 nucleotides read TGTGCCAGCACCGGGACTAGCGGTCCTGCCGGGGAGCTGTTTTTT. Protein: CASTGTSGPAGELFF. The chain uses TRBV6-6 and TRBJ2-2; TRBD2 agrees at 11 bases. V was pared by 7 bases and J by 6 bases, with 7 bases of the junction left unmatched. Germline CDR1 reads MNHNY; CDR2 reads SVGAGI (reference sequence). The CDR3 length is 15 residues.

The rearrangement uses TRBV19 and TRBJ2-3; the D gene is possibly TRBD2 (6 bases). Per germline, CDR1 LNHDA and CDR2 SQIVND (reference sequence). The CDR3 extends over 15 amino acids. V gave up 5 bases and J gave up 3 bases, with 15 bases separating them. DNA of the CDR3: TGTGCCAGTAGTCAGACTAGTATCTTTACAGATACGCAGTATTTT. This gives the protein CASSQTSIFTDTQYF.

The chain employs TRBV7-8 and TRBJ2-7; D possibly uses TRBD1 or TRBD2 (5 bases each). CDR1 and CDR2 (germline): SGHVS, FQNEAQ. V lost 6 bases to trimming and J lost 0 bases, with 12 bases between them. The CDR3 covers 14 residues. The CDR3 loop is CASRAWGSSYEQYF. DNA for the CDR3: TGTGCCAGCAGGGCATGGGGGAGCTCCTACGAGCAGTACTTC.

The rearrangement joins TRBV5-1 to TRBJ1-1; 8 nucleotides line up with TRBD1. The J segment lost 1 base and the V segment lost 0 bases, leaving 2 bases of the junction unmatched. In germline, CDR1 is SGHRS, CDR2 YFSETQ. The CDR3 has 15 residues. The CDR3 DNA sequence: TGCGCCAGCAGCTTGGCGACAGGGGCGAACACTGAAGCTTTCTTT. Protein: CASSLATGANTEAFF.

The V gene is TRBV19, the J gene TRBJ1-1; perhaps TRBD1 as D (5 bases). CDR3 length: 13 amino acids. Trimming shortened V by 3 bases and J by 6 bases, and 11 bases separated the two germline ends. CDR1 and CDR2 from the germline V gene are LNHDA and SQIVND (reference sequence). In DNA, the CDR3 is TGTGCCAGTAGTATGGACACCATGGCTGAAGCTTTCTTT. As protein: CASSMDTMAEAFF.

J is TRBJ2-7 and V is TRBV11-2; TRBD1 aligns across 9 bases. CDR3 length: 15 residues. CDR1 and CDR2 from the germline V gene are SGHAT and FQNNGV. The trim removed 1 base at V and 2 bases at J, leaving 3 bases unmatched. The CDR3 DNA follows: TGTGCCAGCAGCTTAGGTCGGGACAGGGCCTACGAGCAGTACTTC. Encoded protein: CASSLGRDRAYEQYF.

This sequence joins TRBV6-5 and TRBJ2-7, with D possibly being TRBD2 (6 bases). V lost 0 bases to trimming and J lost 3 bases, with 12 bases between them. Per germline, CDR1 MNHEY and CDR2 SVGAGI. The CDR3 spans 15 residues. CDR3 in DNA: TGTGCCAGCAGTTACTCGCCCGGGAGTCTCTACGAGCAGTACTTC. Translation: CASSYSPGSLYEQYF.

This chain connects TRBV10-3 to TRBJ2-7; D assignment may be TRBD1 or TRBD2 (5 bases each). Trimming removed 6 bases from V and 0 bases from J, with 15 bases in between. Germline CDR1 and CDR2: ENHRY and SYGVKD. The CDR3 is 15 residues long. CDR3 nucleotide sequence: TGTGCCATCAGCCGGGACCCAAGTCTCTCCTACGAGCAGTACTTC. Translating it yields CAISRDPSLSYEQYF.

This clone occurred a few times. The rearrangement uses TRBV30 and TRBJ1-1; tentatively, D is TRBD1 (6 bases). The CDR3 totals 13 residues. Trimming took 4 bases from V and 4 from J, leaving 13 bases between them. CDR1 and CDR2 (germline): GTSNPN, SVGIG (reference sequence). CDR3 sequence: CAWIQGPTTEAFF. The CDR3 coding sequence is TGTGCCTGGATACAGGGCCCGACCACTGAAGCTTTCTTT.

The rearrangement joins TRBV6-6 to TRBJ2-7; TRBD1 matches 7 bases. The junction had 6 bases not matched to a gene; V was cut back by 4 bases and J by 0 bases. The CDR3 is 15 amino acids. In germline, CDR1 is MNHNY, CDR2 SVGAGI (reference sequence). DNA for the CDR3: TGTGCCAGCAGTTTCTCCCGGGACAGCTCCTACGAGCAGTACTTC. It encodes CASSFSRDSSYEQYF.

The rearrangement links TRBV6-5 to TRBJ1-4; the D gene is possibly TRBD1 (5 bases). Germline V lookup: CDR1 MNHEY, CDR2 SVGAGI. V was trimmed by 2 bases and J by 0 bases, leaving 10 bases between them. The CDR3 runs 16 residues. CDR3 sequence reads: CASSYRGGATNEKLFF. Written as DNA, the CDR3 is TGTGCCAGCAGTTACCGTGGGGGGGCAACTAATGAAAAACTGTTTTTT.

The CDR3 loop reads CAWSSGNSYNEQFF. The CDR3 region has the DNA TGTGCCTGGTCTAGCGGAAACTCCTACAATGAGCAGTTCTTC. The V and J genes are TRBV30 and TRBJ2-1; 7 nucleotides match TRBD2. The trim removed 5 bases at V and 0 bases at J, leaving 4 bases unmatched. This CDR3 spans 14 amino acids. CDR1 GTSNPN and CDR2 SVGIG come from the germline V gene (reference sequence).

CDR3 amino acids: CASSPTGTGTSLGTF. Here the CDR3 DNA reads TGTGCCAGCAGTCCCACCGGGACAGGGACCTCTTTGGGTACCTTC. The genes are TRBV28 and TRBJ1-2, with 9 bases matching TRBD1. Germline lookup yields CDR1 MDHEN and CDR2 SYDVKM. The CDR3 covers 15 residues. With 5 bases clipped from V and 14 bases from J, the junction kept 18 bases outside the gene matches.